The clone carrying this T cell receptor beta chain was counted a single time. CDR1 and CDR2 from the germline V gene are LNHDA and SQIVND (reference sequence). Trimming pared 4 bases from V and 4 bases from J, leaving 10 bases between. This CDR3 contains 13 residues. In the authors' workflow: Estimated nucleated cell counts came from reference gene primer amplification. Profiling relied on immunoSEQ multiplex PCR, and the TCRdb table lists in-frame clones only, not all of them. The DNA was the basis for D and trimming; V, J and clone size are from that table. The sample yields 60,000 to 70,000 clones, approximately 92% seen once. This record belongs to a study of blood T cell repertoires in COVID-19. Background on the study: Sites in the United States, Italy and Spain provided acute and convalescent COVID-19 samples. From T cells, B-cell-depleted T cells, or PBMCs came the material, which was cDNA or gDNA.

The TCR comes from a human donor with active COVID-19. The donor label of this sample is uncertain. V gene TRBV19 combines with J gene TRBJ1-1, with D hard to call. The sequencing sample was made of peripheral blood. CDR3 protein: CASSTLPRTEAFF. The CDR3 region has the DNA TGTGCCAGTAGTACCCTCCCGCGCACTGAAGCTTTCTTT.